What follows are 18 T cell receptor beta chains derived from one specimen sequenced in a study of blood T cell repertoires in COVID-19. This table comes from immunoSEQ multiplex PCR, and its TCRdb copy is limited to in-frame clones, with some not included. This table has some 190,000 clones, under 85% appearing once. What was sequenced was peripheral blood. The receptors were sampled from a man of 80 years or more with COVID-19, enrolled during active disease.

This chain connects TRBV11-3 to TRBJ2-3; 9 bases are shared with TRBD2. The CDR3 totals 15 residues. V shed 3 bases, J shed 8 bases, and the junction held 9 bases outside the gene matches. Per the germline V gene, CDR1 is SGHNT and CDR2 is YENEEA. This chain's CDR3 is CASSLLRGGSGTQYF. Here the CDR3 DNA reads TGTGCCAGCAGCTTGCTGCGGGGGGGTTCTGGTACGCAGTATTTT.

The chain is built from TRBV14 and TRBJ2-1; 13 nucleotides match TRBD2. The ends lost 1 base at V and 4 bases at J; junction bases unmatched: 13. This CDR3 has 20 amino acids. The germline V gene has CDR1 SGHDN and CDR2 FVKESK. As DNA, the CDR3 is TGTGCCAGCAGCCAAGCCACAGGACTAGCGGGGGTCTCCTCATACAATGAGCAGTTCTTC. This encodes CASSQATGLAGVSSYNEQFF. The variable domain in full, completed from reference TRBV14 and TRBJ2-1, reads EAGVTQFPSHSVIEKGQTVTLRCDPISGHDNLYWYRRVMGKEIKFLLHFVKESKQDESGMPNNRFLAERTGGTYSTLKVQPAELEDSGVYFCASSQATGLAGVSSYNEQFFGPGTRLTVL.

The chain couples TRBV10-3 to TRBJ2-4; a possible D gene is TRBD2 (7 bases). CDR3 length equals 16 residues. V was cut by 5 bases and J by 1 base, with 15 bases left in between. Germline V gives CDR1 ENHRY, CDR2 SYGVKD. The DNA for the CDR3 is TGTGCCATCAGTCCTGCGGGGGCGTTTGCCAAAAACATTCAGTACTTC. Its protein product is CAISPAGAFAKNIQYF.

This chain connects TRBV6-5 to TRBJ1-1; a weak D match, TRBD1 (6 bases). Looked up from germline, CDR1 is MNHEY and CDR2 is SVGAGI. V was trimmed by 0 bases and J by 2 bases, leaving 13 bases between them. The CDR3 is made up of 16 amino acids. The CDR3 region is CASSYSYREPNTEAFF. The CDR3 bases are TGTGCCAGCAGTTACTCGTACAGGGAGCCTAACACTGAAGCTTTCTTT.

CDR3 sequence reads: CASSHGTALGYGYTF. For the CDR3, the DNA is TGTGCCAGCAGCCATGGGACTGCTCTGGGCTATGGCTACACCTTC. J is TRBJ1-2 and V is TRBV14, with TRBD1 as a possible D gene (5 bases). V was clipped by 3 bases and J by 4 bases, with 15 bases between them. Germline CDR1 is SGHDN and CDR2 is FVKESK. The CDR3 is made up of 15 amino acids. Complete variable domain (other parts from reference TRBV14 and TRBJ1-2): EAGVTQFPSHSVIEKGQTVTLRCDPISGHDNLYWYRRVMGKEIKFLLHFVKESKQDESGMPNNRFLAERTGGTYSTLKVQPAELEDSGVYFCASSHGTALGYGYTFGSGTRLTVV.

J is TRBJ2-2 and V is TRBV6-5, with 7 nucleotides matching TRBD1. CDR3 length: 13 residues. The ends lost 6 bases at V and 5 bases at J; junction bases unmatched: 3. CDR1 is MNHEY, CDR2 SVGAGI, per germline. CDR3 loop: CASSNRGTGELFF. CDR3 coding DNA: TGTGCCAGCAGCAACAGGGGAACCGGGGAGCTGTTTTTT.

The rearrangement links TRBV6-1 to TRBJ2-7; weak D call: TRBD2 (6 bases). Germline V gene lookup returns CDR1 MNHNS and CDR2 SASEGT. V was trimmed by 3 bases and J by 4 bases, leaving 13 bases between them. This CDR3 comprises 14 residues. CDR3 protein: CASSDHAGSYEQYF. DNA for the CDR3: TGTGCCAGCAGTGATCACGCGGGGTCTTACGAGCAGTACTTC.

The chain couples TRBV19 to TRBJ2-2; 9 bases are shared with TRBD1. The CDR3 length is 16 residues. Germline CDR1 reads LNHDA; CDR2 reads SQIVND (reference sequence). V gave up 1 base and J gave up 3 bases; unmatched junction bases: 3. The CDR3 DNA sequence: TGTGCCAGTAGTATAGTGGGGACAGGGTACACCGGGGAGCTGTTTTTT. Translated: CASSIVGTGYTGELFF.

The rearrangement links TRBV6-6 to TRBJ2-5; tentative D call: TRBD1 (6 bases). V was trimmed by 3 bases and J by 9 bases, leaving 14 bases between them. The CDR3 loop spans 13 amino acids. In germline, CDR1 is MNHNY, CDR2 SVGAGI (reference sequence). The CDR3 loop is CASSYDNEGAQYF. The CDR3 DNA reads TGTGCCAGCAGTTATGACAACGAGGGGGCCCAGTACTTC.

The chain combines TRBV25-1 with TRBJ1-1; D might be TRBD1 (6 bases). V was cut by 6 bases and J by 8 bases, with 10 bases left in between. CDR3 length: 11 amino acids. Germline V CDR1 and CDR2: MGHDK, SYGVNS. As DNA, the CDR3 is TGTGCCAGCAGCGAACAGGGAGAAGCTTTCTTT. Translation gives CASSEQGEAFF.

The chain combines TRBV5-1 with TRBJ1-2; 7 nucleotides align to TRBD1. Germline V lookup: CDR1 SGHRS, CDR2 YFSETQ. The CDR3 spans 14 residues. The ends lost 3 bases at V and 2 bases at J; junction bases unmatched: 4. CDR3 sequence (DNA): TGCGCCAGCAGCTCACTGGGACAGAACTATGGCTACACCTTC. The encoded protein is CASSSLGQNYGYTF.

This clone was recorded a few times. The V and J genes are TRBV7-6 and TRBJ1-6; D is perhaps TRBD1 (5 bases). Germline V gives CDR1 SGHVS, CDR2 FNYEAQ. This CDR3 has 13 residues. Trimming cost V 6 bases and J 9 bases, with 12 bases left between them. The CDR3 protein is CASRTDGSSPLHF. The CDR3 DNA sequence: TGTGCCAGCAGGACAGATGGTAGTTCACCCCTCCACTTT.

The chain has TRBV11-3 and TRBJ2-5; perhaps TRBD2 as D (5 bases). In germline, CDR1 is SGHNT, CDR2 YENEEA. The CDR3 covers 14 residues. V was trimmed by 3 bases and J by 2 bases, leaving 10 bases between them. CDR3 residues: CASSFRRRQETQYF. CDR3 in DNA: TGTGCCAGCAGCTTTCGAAGGAGGCAAGAGACCCAGTACTTC.

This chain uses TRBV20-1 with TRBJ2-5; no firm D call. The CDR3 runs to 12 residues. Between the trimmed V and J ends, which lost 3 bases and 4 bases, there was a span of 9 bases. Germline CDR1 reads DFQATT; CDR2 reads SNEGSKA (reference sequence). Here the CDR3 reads CSASRHAETQYF. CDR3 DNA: TGCAGTGCTAGTCGACACGCAGAGACCCAGTACTTC.

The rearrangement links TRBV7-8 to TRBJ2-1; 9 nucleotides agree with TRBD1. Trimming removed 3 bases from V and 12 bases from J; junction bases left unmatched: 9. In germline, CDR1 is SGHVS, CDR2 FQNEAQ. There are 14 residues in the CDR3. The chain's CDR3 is CASSLGQGGAGQFF. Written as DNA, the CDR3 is TGTGCCAGCAGCTTGGGACAGGGTGGAGCCGGGCAGTTCTTC.

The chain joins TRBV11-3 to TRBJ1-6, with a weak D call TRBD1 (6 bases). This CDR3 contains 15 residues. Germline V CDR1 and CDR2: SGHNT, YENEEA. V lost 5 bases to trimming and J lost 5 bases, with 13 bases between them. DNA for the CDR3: TGTGCCAGCAGCCCCGCCGGGACAAATAATTCACCCCTCCACTTT. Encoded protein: CASSPAGTNNSPLHF.

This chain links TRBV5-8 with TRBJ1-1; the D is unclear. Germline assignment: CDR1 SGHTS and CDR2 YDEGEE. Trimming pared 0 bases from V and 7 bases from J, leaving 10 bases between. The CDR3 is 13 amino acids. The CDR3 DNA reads TGTGCCAGCAGCTTGGACCGGACTCTTGAAGCTTTCTTT. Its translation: CASSLDRTLEAFF. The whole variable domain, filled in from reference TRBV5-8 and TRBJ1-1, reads EAGVTQSPTHLIKTRGQQATLRCSPISGHTSVYWYQQALGLGLQFLLWYDEGEERNRGNFPPRFSGRQFPNYSSELNVNALELEDSALYLCASSLDRTLEAFFGQGTRLTVV.

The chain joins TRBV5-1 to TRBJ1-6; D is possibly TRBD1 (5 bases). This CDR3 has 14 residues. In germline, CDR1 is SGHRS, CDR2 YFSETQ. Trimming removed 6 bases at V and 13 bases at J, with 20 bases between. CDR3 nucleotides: TGCGCCAGCACCTGGACACAAGGCCTACTCCCCCTCCACTTT. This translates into CASTWTQGLLPLHF.